This T cell receptor (beta chain) was sequenced for a study of cytomegalovirus exposure and HLA in healthy donors. Overall study results and limits: In vitro work confirmed that a few CMV-associated chains recognize CMV antigens. The authors listed 150 to 200 TCR beta chains as cytomegalovirus-associated.

Primers included in the PCR were 60 Vbeta and 13 Jbeta primers. Here immunoSEQ multiplex PCR was the method, and the copy in TCRdb shows in-frame clones only, minus some. The sample carries 75,000 to 80,000 clones, approximately 72% recorded once. Healthy donors of bone marrow made up the group. In the case of this clone: Antigen unknown.

Germline CDR1 is GTSNPN and CDR2 is SVGIG (reference sequence). The CDR3 is 15 amino acids. V lost 1 base and J lost 6; bases outside the gene matches: 8. This receptor was obtained from a woman in her 40s in good health and CMV-seropositive. The sequencing sample was made of PBMCs. The J gene is TRBJ2-1, the V gene TRBV30; 8 bases fit TRBD1. The CDR3 reads CAWSASLTGVNEQFF. CDR3 coding DNA: TGTGCCTGGAGTGCCTCGTTGACAGGGGTCAATGAGCAGTTCTTC.